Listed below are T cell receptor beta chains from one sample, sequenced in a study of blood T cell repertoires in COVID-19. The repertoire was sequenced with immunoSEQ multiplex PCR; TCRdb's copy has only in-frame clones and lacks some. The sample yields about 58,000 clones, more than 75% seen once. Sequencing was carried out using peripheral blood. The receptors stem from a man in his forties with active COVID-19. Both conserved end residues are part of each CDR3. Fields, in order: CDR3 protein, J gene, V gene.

CASSYRGGTEAFF	TRBJ1-1	TRBV6-5
CATYRQASGEQYF	TRBJ2-7	TRBV6-5
CASSLSPLATSTDTQYF	TRBJ2-3	TRBV5-4
CASSLISGWDTQYF	TRBJ2-3	TRBV5-1
CASSVRTSGSAGELFF	TRBJ2-2	TRBV9
CSGRQDYGYTF	TRBJ1-2	TRBV20-1
CASSLVGGAITGRNTIYF	TRBJ1-3	TRBV5-6
CASSVGMVEGTEAFF	TRBJ1-1	TRBV9
CASSWTGENQPQHF	TRBJ1-5	TRBV19
CASSLGQGLAYEQYF	TRBJ2-7	TRBV5-4
CASSPDRVEYYGYTF	TRBJ1-2	TRBV6-2/TRBV6-3
CASSDSGRGGETQYF	TRBJ2-5	TRBV13
CASSGGTVPLAGELFF	TRBJ2-2	TRBV5-1
CASSIGQGAYGYTF	TRBJ1-2	TRBV2
CSADTQYF	TRBJ2-3	TRBV20-1
CASSLIFRSYGYTF	TRBJ1-2	TRBV7-2
CASSERGGWYEQYF	TRBJ2-7	TRBV6-1
CASSPMDRVETQYF	TRBJ2-5	TRBV7-2
CASSLLDFSYEQYF	TRBJ2-7	TRBV11-2
CATSSVGAANTEAFF	TRBJ1-1	TRBV5-1
CASTGTSGRTNTGELFF	TRBJ2-2	TRBV7-2
CASSGGLSGGTIYF	TRBJ1-3	TRBV2
CATCVVAGREQYF	TRBJ2-7	TRBV7-3
CASSLPGTSGRAGTDTQYF	TRBJ2-3	TRBV3-1/TRBV3-2
CSVERFQAGGFGDYGYTF	TRBJ1-2	TRBV29-1
CASSLERTRYGYTF	TRBJ1-2	TRBV7-8
CASSAGGSSSYNEQFF	TRBJ2-1	TRBV5-4
CASSPRDRHQETQYF	TRBJ2-5	TRBV7-9
CASSLAEGRTEAFF	TRBJ1-1	TRBV7-9
CASASTGSTEAFF	TRBJ1-1	TRBV10-1
CASSRQGPTGYEQYF	TRBJ2-7	TRBV6-5
CASSPSLDYEQYF	TRBJ2-7	TRBV18
CASSVSEWTSGYNEQFF	TRBJ2-1	TRBV9
CAWNRASPGYTF	TRBJ1-2	TRBV30
CASSKVAGQVPYEQYF	TRBJ2-7	TRBV21-1
CSVEGQGRGGYTF	TRBJ1-2	TRBV29-1
CASSSPEVTDTQYF	TRBJ2-3	TRBV7-9
CASSTSVGGDTQYF	TRBJ2-3	TRBV5-1
CSASVLEGFTDTQYF	TRBJ2-3	TRBV20-1
CASSPGQGMADTQYF	TRBJ2-3	TRBV7-9
CASSVQGRGTGELFF	TRBJ2-2	TRBV5-1
CASSPDWGVEQYF	TRBJ2-7	TRBV14
CASSPIPGDREQFF	TRBJ2-1	TRBV7-2
CASSQVGGDRYEQYF	TRBJ2-7	TRBV4-2
CASSLPGAAIWNTEAFF	TRBJ1-1	TRBV5-8
CASSLTGGANTGELFF	TRBJ2-2	TRBV7-3
CASSLAGVDTEAFF	TRBJ1-1	TRBV5-5
CASSPYFLTGTSYEQYF	TRBJ2-7	TRBV4-1
CASSPYVLGTASGNTIYF	TRBJ1-3	TRBV18
CATSDLSSGSTDTQYF	TRBJ2-3	TRBV24-1
CASSGETGPFSYEQYF	TRBJ2-7	TRBV28
CAIRGTSGRVYEQYF	TRBJ2-7	TRBV10-3